This T cell receptor beta chain was profiled in a study of blood T cells in healthy people across ages. Study conclusions and caveats: Compared with aged donors, long-lived donors showed fewer expanded clones, suggesting selection. Bulk PBMC profiling left naive and antigen-experienced comparisons inconclusive. Correlation between TCR beta diversity and naive T cell percentage was strong.

As regards this clonotype: Antigen specificity is unknown.

For the second PCR, which ran for 7 to 11 cycles, a sample-barcoded 5' primer and a J-beta primer mix were used. TCRdb redid the calling of the 5' RACE reads with MiXCR, one entry per CDR3 protein. The sample records under 2,000,000 distinct CDR3 sequences, 40% to 55% being singletons. CDR3 size: 16 residues. Sequencing was done on a sample of blood. The sequence derives from a woman aged 40 to 50 in good health. The chain joins TRBV12-3 or TRBV12-4 to TRBJ2-7, with D perhaps TRBD2 (7 bases). With the DNA end fitting TRBJ2-5 better, the J assignment may be wrong. CDR3 bases: TGTGCCAGCAGTTTACGTGGGGGGGCAGAGGGGGAGACCCAGTACTTC. This gives the protein CASSLRGGAEGETQYF.